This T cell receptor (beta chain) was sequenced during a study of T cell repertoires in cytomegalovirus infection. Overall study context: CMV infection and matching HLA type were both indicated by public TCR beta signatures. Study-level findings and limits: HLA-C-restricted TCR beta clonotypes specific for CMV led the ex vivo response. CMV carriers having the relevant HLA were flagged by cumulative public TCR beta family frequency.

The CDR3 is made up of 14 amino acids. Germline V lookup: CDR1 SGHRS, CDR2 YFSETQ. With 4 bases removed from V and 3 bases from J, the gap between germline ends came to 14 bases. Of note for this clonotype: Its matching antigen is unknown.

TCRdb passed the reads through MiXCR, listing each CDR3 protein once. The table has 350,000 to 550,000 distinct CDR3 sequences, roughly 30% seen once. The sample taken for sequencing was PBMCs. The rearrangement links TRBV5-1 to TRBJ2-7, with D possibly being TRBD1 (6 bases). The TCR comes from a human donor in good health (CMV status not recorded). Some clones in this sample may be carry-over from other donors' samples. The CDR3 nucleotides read TGCGCCAGCAGCACCCGGGACACAAACTACGAGCAGTACTTC. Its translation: CASSTRDTNYEQYF.